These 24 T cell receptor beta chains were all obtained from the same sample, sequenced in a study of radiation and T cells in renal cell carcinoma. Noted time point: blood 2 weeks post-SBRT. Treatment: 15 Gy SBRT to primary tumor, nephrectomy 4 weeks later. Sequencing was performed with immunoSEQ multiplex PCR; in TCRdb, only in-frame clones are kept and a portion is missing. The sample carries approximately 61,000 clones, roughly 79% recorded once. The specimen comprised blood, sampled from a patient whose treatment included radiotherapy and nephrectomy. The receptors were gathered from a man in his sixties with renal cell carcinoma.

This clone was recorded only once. The CDR3 DNA sequence: TGTGCCAGCAGTTACGACAGGTACGAGCAGTACTTC. This codes for CASSYDRYEQYF. The gene calls are TRBV6-4 and TRBJ2-7; tentative D call: TRBD1 (6 bases). Germline lookup yields CDR1 MRHNA and CDR2 SNTAGT. The CDR3 spans 12 residues. The V and J ends lost 5 bases and 4 bases respectively, with 9 bases between them.

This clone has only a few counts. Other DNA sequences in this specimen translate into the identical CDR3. CDR3: CASSLIAGVVNEQFF. CDR3 in DNA: TGTGCCAGCAGCTTGATAGCGGGGGTGGTCAATGAGCAGTTCTTC. V usage is TRBV5-6 and J usage is TRBJ2-1; 9 bases map to TRBD2. Germline CDR1 is SGHDT and CDR2 is YYEEEE. CDR3 length equals 15 residues. Trimming cost V 1 base and J 6 bases; bases outside gene matches: 5.

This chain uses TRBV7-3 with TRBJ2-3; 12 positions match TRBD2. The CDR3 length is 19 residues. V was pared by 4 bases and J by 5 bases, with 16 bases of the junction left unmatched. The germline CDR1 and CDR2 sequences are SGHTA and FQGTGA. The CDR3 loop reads CASSSPETSGSASGDTQYF. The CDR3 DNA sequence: TGTGCCAGCAGCTCCCCCGAGACTAGCGGGAGCGCATCTGGAGATACGCAGTATTTT.

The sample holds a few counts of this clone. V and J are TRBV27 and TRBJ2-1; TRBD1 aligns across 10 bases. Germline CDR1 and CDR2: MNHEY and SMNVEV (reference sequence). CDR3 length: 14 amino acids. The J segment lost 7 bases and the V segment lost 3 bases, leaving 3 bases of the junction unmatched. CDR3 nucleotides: TGTGCCAGCAGTTTTGGGACAGGGGATAATGAGCAGTTCTTC. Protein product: CASSFGTGDNEQFF.

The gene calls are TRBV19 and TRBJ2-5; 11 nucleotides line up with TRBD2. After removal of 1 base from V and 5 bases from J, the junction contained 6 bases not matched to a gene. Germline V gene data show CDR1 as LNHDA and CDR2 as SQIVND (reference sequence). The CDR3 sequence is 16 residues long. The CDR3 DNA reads TGTGCCAGTAGTATAGTAGGGACTAGCGGAGGGGAGACCCAGTACTTC. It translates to CASSIVGTSGGETQYF.

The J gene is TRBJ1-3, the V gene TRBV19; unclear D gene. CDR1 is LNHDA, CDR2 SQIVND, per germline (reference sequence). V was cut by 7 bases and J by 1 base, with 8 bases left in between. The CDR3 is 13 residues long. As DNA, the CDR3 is TGTGCCAGTACCAGGACTTCTGGAAACACCATATATTTT. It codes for CASTRTSGNTIYF.

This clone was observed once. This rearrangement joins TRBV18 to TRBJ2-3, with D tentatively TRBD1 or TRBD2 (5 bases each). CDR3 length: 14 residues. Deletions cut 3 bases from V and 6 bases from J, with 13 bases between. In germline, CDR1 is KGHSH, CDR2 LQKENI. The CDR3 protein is CASSPGTPVDTQYF. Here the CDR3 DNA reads TGTGCCAGCTCACCCGGGACGCCGGTCGATACGCAGTATTTT.

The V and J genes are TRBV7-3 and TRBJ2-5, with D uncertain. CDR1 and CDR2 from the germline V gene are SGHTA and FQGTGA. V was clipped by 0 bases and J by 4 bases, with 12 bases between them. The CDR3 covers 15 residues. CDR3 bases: TGTGCCAGCAGCTTAACTGGCAGCCAGAGAGAGACCCAGTACTTC. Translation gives CASSLTGSQRETQYF.

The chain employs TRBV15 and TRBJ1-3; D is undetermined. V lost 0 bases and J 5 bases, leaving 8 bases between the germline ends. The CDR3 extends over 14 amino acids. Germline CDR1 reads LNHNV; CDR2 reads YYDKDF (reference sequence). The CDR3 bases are TGTGCCACCAGCAGAGAAGACCGTCGAAACACCATATATTTT. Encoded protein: CATSREDRRNTIYF.

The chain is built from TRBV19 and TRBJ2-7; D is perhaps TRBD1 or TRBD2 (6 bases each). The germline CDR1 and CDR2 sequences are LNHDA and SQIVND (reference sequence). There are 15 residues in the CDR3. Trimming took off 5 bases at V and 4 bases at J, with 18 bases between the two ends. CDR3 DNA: TGTGCCAGTAGTCCGAGATGGGGGGCTATGTACGAGCAGTACTTC. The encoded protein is CASSPRWGAMYEQYF.

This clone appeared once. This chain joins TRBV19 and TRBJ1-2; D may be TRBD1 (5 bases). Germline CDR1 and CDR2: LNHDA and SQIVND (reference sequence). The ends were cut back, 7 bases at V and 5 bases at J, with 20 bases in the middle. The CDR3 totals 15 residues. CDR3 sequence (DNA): TGTGCCAGTAAAAACAGGATACCCGGGGGGTATGGCTACACCTTC. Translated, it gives CASKNRIPGGYGYTF. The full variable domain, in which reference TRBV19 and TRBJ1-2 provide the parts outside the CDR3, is DGGITQSPKYLFRKEGQNVTLSCEQNLNHDAMYWYRQDPGQGLRLIYYSQIVNDFQKGDIAEGYSVSREKKESFPLTVTSAQKNPTAFYLCASKNRIPGGYGYTFGSGTRLTVV.

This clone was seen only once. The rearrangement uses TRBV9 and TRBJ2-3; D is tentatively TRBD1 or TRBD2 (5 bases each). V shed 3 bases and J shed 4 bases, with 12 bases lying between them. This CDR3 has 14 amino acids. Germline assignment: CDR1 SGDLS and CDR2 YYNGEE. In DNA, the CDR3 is TGTGCCAGCAGCGCCACCGGGACCGCAGATACGCAGTATTTT. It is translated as CASSATGTADTQYF.

The CDR3: CASSLGGTPRWETQYF. The CDR3 nucleotides are TGCGCCAGCAGCTTGGGCGGGACACCCAGATGGGAGACCCAGTACTTC. The rearrangement joins TRBV5-1 to TRBJ2-5; either TRBD1 or TRBD2 may supply D (6 bases each). Trimming removed 0 bases from V and 5 bases from J, with 17 bases in between. Germline CDR1 SGHRS, CDR2 YFSETQ. CDR3 length equals 16 residues.

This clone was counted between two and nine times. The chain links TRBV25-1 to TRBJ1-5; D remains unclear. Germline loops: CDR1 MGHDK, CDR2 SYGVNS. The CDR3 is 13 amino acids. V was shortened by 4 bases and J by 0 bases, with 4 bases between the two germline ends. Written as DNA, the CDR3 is TGTGCCAGCAGTGTGGGTAGCAATCAGCCCCAGCATTTT. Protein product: CASSVGSNQPQHF.

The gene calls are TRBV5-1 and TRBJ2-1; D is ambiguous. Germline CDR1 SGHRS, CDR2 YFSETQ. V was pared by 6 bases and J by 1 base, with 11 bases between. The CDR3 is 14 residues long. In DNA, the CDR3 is TGCGCCAGCAAGGGTCTGGGGTCCTACAATGAGCAGTTCTTC. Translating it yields CASKGLGSYNEQFF.

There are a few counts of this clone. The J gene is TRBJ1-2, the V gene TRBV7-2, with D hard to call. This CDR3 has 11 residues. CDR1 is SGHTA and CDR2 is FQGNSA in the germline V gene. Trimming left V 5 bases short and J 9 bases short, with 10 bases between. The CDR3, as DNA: TGTGCCAGCAGCAATCGAGAAAGCTACACCTTC. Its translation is CASSNRESYTF.

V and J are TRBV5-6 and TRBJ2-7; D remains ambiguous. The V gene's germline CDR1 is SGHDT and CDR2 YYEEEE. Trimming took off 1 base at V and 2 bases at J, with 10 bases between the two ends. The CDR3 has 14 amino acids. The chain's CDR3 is CASSLTGQTYEQYV. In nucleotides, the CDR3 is TGTGCCAGCAGCTTGACCGGGCAAACCTACGAGCAGTACGTC.

As DNA, the CDR3 is TGTGCCAGTTCCTCCCAGGGGGTCACCGGGGAGCTGTTTTTT. This translates into CASSSQGVTGELFF. V usage is TRBV2 and J usage is TRBJ2-2; 7 nucleotides line up with TRBD1. Germline CDR1 reads SNHLY; CDR2 reads FYNNEI. V shed 9 bases, J shed 4 bases, and the junction held 8 bases outside the gene matches. The CDR3 length is 14 residues. Full variable domain (outside the CDR3, taken from reference TRBV2 and TRBJ2-2): EPEVTQTPSHQVTQMGQEVILRCVPISNHLYFYWYRQILGQKVEFLVSFYNNEISEKSEIFDDQFSVERPDGSNFTLKIRSTKLEDSAMYFCASSSQGVTGELFFGEGSRLTVL.

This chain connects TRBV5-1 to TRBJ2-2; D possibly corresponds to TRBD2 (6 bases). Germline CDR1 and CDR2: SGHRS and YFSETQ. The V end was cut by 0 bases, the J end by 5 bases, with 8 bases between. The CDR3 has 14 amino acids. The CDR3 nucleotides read TGCGCCAGCAGCTTGGCTGGGGGGACCGGGGAGCTGTTTTTT. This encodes CASSLAGGTGELFF.

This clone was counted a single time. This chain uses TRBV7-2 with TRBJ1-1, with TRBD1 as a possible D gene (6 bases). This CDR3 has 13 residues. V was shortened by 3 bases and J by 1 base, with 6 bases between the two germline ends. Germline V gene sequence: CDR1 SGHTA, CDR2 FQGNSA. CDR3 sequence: CASSLGQNTEAFF. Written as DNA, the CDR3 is TGTGCCAGCAGCTTGGGACAGAACACTGAAGCTTTCTTT.

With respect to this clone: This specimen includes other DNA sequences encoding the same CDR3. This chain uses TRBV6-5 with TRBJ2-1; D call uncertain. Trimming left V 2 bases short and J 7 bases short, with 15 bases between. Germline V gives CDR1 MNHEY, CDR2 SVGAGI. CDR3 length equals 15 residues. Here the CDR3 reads CASSYRVTTLNEQFF. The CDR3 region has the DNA TGTGCCAGCAGTTACCGGGTCACCACATTGAATGAGCAGTTCTTC.

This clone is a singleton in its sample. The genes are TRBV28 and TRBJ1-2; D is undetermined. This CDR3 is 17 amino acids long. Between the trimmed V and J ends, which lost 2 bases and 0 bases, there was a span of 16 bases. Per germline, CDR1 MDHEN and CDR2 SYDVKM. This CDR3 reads CASSLHLADLANYGYTF. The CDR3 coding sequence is TGTGCCAGCAGTTTACATCTTGCAGACCTAGCTAACTATGGCTACACCTTC.

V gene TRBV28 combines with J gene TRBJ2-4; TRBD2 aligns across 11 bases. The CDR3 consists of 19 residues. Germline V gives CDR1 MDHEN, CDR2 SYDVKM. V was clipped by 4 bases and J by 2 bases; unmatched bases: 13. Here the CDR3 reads CASSSLAGGPPGSKNIQYF. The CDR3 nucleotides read TGTGCCAGCAGTTCCTTAGCGGGAGGGCCTCCGGGGTCCAAAAACATTCAGTACTTC.

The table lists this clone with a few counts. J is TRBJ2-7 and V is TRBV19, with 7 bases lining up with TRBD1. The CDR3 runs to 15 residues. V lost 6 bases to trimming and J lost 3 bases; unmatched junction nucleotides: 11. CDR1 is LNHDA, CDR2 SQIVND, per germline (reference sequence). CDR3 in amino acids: CASRIQGQGVYEQYF. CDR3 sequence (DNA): TGTGCCAGTAGAATACAGGGGCAGGGTGTCTACGAGCAGTACTTC. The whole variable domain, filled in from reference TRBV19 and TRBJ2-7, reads DGGITQSPKYLFRKEGQNVTLSCEQNLNHDAMYWYRQDPGQGLRLIYYSQIVNDFQKGDIAEGYSVSREKKESFPLTVTSAQKNPTAFYLCASRIQGQGVYEQYFGPGTRLTVT.